These 16 T cell receptor beta chains came from one sample sequenced in a study of blood T cell repertoires in COVID-19. Clones were sequenced by immunoSEQ multiplex PCR, and TCRdb holds only the in-frame ones, with some missing. The sample has roughly 190,000 clones; approximately 80% are singletons. Sequencing was performed on peripheral blood. The receptors were sampled from a woman in her 50s with active or convalescent COVID-19.

Within the sample, this clone is medium-sized (0.01 to 0.1%). The J gene is TRBJ1-2, the V gene TRBV4-2; 10 nucleotides line up with TRBD1. The CDR3 contains 17 residues. Unmatched junction bases numbered 14, after V lost 6 bases and J lost 4 bases. Per germline, CDR1 LGHNA and CDR2 YNFKEQ. The CDR3 bases are TGTGCCAGCAGTCGAAGCCCCCTGACAGGGGGCAGCTATGGCTACACCTTC. The encoded protein is CASSRSPLTGGSYGYTF.

This chain joins TRBV15 and TRBJ1-2, with 9 bases identical to TRBD1. The V gene end was trimmed by 0 bases and the J gene end by 7 bases; junction bases not matched to a gene: 6. From germline, CDR1 is LNHNV and CDR2 YYDKDF (reference sequence). CDR3 length equals 15 residues. The CDR3 region has the DNA TGTGCCACCAGCAGAGATCGGACAGGGGCGGGTGGCTACACCTTC. This encodes CATSRDRTGAGGYTF.

V gene TRBV30 combines with J gene TRBJ1-4, with D hard to call. The CDR3 is 18 amino acids. Germline V lookup: CDR1 GTSNPN, CDR2 SVGIG (reference sequence). Trimming took 0 bases from V and 0 from J, leaving 17 bases between them. The CDR3 protein is CAWSVLGGLISTNEKLFF. CDR3 DNA: TGTGCCTGGAGTGTACTTGGAGGTTTAATTTCAACTAATGAAAAACTGTTTTTT.

The chain carries TRBV6-2 or TRBV6-3 and TRBJ1-1, with TRBD1 matching 8 bases. Trimming cost V 5 bases and J 4 bases; bases outside gene matches: 3. Germline V gives CDR1 MNHEY, CDR2 SVGEGT. The CDR3 length is 13 residues. The CDR3 protein is CASSLTGVTEAFF. The CDR3, as DNA: TGTGCCAGCAGTCTGACAGGGGTCACTGAAGCTTTCTTT.

The chain couples TRBV4-2 to TRBJ2-2; D remains unclear. Trimming took off 0 bases at V and 1 base at J, with 6 bases between the two ends. The CDR3 covers 15 residues. CDR1 and CDR2 from the germline V gene are LGHNA and YNFKEQ. The CDR3 reads CASSQEWQNTGELFF. The CDR3 coding sequence is TGTGCCAGCAGCCAAGAATGGCAGAACACCGGGGAGCTGTTTTTT.

This clone was seen more than once but under ten times. This sequence joins TRBV23-1 and TRBJ1-3; D gene unclear. TRBV23-1 is designated an ORF whose function remains uncertain. This CDR3 is built from 15 residues. Trimming took off 0 bases at V and 4 bases at J, with 10 bases between the two ends. CDR3 loop: CASSQSAGGGNTIYF. For the CDR3, the DNA is TGCGCCAGCAGTCAATCAGCGGGAGGAGGAAACACCATATATTTT.

The chain carries TRBV29-1 and TRBJ1-1; TRBD1 matches at 7 bases. With 0 bases clipped from V and 5 bases from J, the junction kept 6 bases outside the gene matches. The CDR3 runs 14 residues. CDR1 and CDR2 from the germline V gene are SQVTM and ANQGSEA. DNA of the CDR3: TGCAGCGTTGAAGACCGACAGGGATGGACTGAAGCTTTCTTT. Protein: CSVEDRQGWTEAFF.

This chain uses TRBV5-1 with TRBJ2-5; weak D call: TRBD2 (5 bases). Trimming took 1 base from V and 1 from J, leaving 8 bases between them. The germline CDR1 and CDR2 sequences are SGHRS and YFSETQ. This CDR3 contains 14 residues. In DNA, the CDR3 is TGCGCCAGCAGCTTGCAGGACTTCCAAGAGACCCAGTACTTC. This encodes CASSLQDFQETQYF.

The CDR3 coding sequence is TGTGCCAGCAGCCCCACTAGCAGAGCCGGGGAGCTGTTTTTT. Protein: CASSPTSRAGELFF. This chain joins TRBV3-1 (or the pseudogene TRBV3-2) and TRBJ2-2, with D possibly matching TRBD2 (6 bases). Trimming took off 4 bases at V and 6 bases at J, with 12 bases between the two ends. This CDR3 has 14 residues. CDR1 is LGHDT and CDR2 is YNNKEL in the germline V gene (reference sequence).

This clone came up once. The chain links TRBV6-4 to TRBJ2-1; 14 nucleotides line up with TRBD2. The junction had 10 bases not matched to a gene; V was cut back by 10 bases and J by 8 bases. The CDR3 loop spans 15 amino acids. Germline loops: CDR1 MRHNA, CDR2 SNTAGT. CDR3 residues: CANQTSGRGADEQFF. The CDR3 DNA reads as TGTGCCAACCAGACTAGCGGGAGGGGGGCAGATGAGCAGTTCTTC.

The V and J genes are TRBV19 and TRBJ1-6; D is undetermined. There are 13 residues in the CDR3. Germline CDR1 LNHDA, CDR2 SQIVND (reference sequence). V was cut by 3 bases and J by 10 bases, with 10 bases left in between. CDR3 loop: CASSIQDASPLHF. CDR3 in DNA: TGTGCCAGTAGTATCCAGGATGCCTCACCCCTCCACTTT.

This sequence joins TRBV19 and TRBJ1-2, with D tentatively TRBD1 (6 bases). CDR3 length: 15 residues. The germline V gene encodes CDR1 LNHDA and CDR2 SQIVND (reference sequence). Trimming stripped 3 bases from V and 8 bases from J, with 19 bases between. The CDR3 spells CASSIGGWDTGGYTF. The CDR3 DNA is TGTGCCAGTAGTATTGGGGGCTGGGACACAGGGGGCTACACCTTC.

This chain connects TRBV11-2 to TRBJ1-2; 8 nucleotides agree with TRBD1. The CDR3 sequence is 14 residues long. The J segment lost 0 bases and the V segment lost 7 bases, leaving 4 bases of the junction unmatched. Per the germline V gene, CDR1 is SGHAT and CDR2 is FQNNGV. CDR3 region: CASTPDRANYGYTF. The CDR3 DNA is TGTGCCAGCACCCCGGACAGGGCTAACTATGGCTACACCTTC.

This clone was counted a few times. The chain has TRBV4-2 and TRBJ1-1; tentative D call: TRBD1 (6 bases). The CDR3 consists of 15 residues. V gave up 1 base and J gave up 3 bases, with 12 bases separating them. Germline V gene sequence: CDR1 LGHNA, CDR2 YNFKEQ. In DNA, the CDR3 is TGTGCCAGCAGCCAAGTGGGCCAGGGGTACACTGAAGCTTTCTTT. Encoded protein: CASSQVGQGYTEAFF.

This clone was seen just once. The V gene is TRBV7-3, the J gene TRBJ2-3; 8 bases align to TRBD1. The germline CDR1 and CDR2 sequences are SGHTA and FQGTGA. The trim removed 5 bases at V and 2 bases at J, leaving 6 bases unmatched. This CDR3 has 15 amino acids. CDR3 DNA sequence: TGTGCCAGCAGCCCAGACAGGGGTCCCACAGATACGCAGTATTTT. It encodes CASSPDRGPTDTQYF.

The rearrangement uses TRBV6-6 and TRBJ1-2; a possible D gene is TRBD1 (6 bases). From germline, CDR1 is MNHNY and CDR2 SVGAGI (reference sequence). This CDR3 comprises 13 residues. V was trimmed by 6 bases and J by 6 bases, leaving 14 bases between them. The CDR3 DNA reads as TGTGCCAGCAGCTCGGACAGTTATGATGGCTACACCTTC. It specifies CASSSDSYDGYTF.